These 14 T cell receptor beta chains were all obtained from the same sample, sequenced in a study of T cells after yellow fever vaccination. One entry per CDR3 protein, called by TCRdb with MiXCR from the 5' RACE reads. There are 200,000 to 300,000 distinct CDR3 sequences in the sample; 6.5% to 7.5% occur only once, and about 1% lies in the top ten. The material sequenced was CD4+ T cells sorted from PBMCs, taken on the day of the yellow fever booster vaccination. These receptors originate from a man between 25 and 39 years old who received the YFV17D yellow fever vaccine.

This clonotype appeared a few times. This sequence joins TRBV4-3 and TRBJ2-1; D gene ambiguous. Trimming took 0 bases from V and 4 from J, leaving 13 bases between them. The CDR3 contains 16 residues. CDR1 and CDR2 (germline): LGHNA, YSLEER. CDR3 in amino acids: CASSQEFTASYNEQFF. The DNA of the CDR3 is TGCGCCAGCAGCCAAGAATTTACTGCCTCATACAATGAGCAGTTCTTC.

This clonotype was found many times. The chain couples TRBV5-1 to TRBJ2-7; no clear D gene. The CDR3 length is 13 residues. Trimming took off 2 bases at V and 1 base at J, with 7 bases between the two ends. From germline, CDR1 is SGHRS and CDR2 YFSETQ. CDR3 in amino acids: CASSFGISYEQYF. For the CDR3, the DNA is TGCGCCAGCAGCTTTGGGATTTCCTACGAGCAGTACTTC.

The chain uses TRBV20-1 and TRBJ2-4, with D possibly matching TRBD2 (6 bases). Trimming pared 3 bases from V and 4 bases from J, leaving 10 bases between. Germline-derived CDR1 and CDR2 are DFQATT and SNEGSKA (reference sequence). This CDR3 region has 13 residues. The chain's CDR3 is CSASRETKNIQYF. The CDR3 DNA is TGCAGTGCTAGCCGGGAGACAAAAAACATTCAGTACTTC.

This clonotype showed up many times. The CDR3 bases are TGTGCCAGCAGCCAAGTCCCCCCGGGCGGGGCCAACACCGGGGAGCTGTTTTTT. It encodes CASSQVPPGGANTGELFF. The chain is built from TRBV3-1 and TRBJ2-2; D is perhaps TRBD2 (6 bases). CDR3 length: 18 amino acids. Trimming removed 1 base at V and 2 bases at J, with 17 bases between. Germline-derived CDR1 and CDR2 are LGHDT and YNNKEL (reference sequence).

The sample holds a few counts of this clonotype. The V and J genes are TRBV25-1 and TRBJ2-1; no clear D gene. The CDR3 contains 13 residues. Trimming cost V 3 bases and J 5 bases, with 8 bases left between them. Germline V CDR1 and CDR2: MGHDK, SYGVNS. The CDR3 region is CASSDPGHNEQFF. CDR3 DNA sequence: TGTGCCAGCAGTGACCCTGGTCACAATGAGCAGTTCTTC.

This clonotype was observed a handful of times. CDR3 sequence: CASSTGGTDTQYF. CDR3 nucleotide sequence: TGTGCCAGCAGTACAGGGGGCACAGATACGCAGTATTTT. The chain joins TRBV6-1 to TRBJ2-3; 7 bases align to TRBD1. CDR1 is MNHNS and CDR2 is SASEGT in the germline V gene. This CDR3 spans 13 amino acids. Losses at the gene ends were 5 bases for V and 1 base for J; bases not matched to a gene: 0.

Turning to this clonotype: The junction shows a germline mismatch at one end, possibly a read error. V gene TRBV7-9 combines with J gene TRBJ2-7; no definite D call. Per the germline V gene, CDR1 is SEHNR and CDR2 is FQNEAQ (reference sequence). This CDR3 comprises 16 residues. CDR3 sequence reads: CAISSKTVPIPHEQYF. The DNA of the CDR3 is TGTGCCATCAGCTCCAAAACCGTACCGATACCCCACGAGCAGTACTTC.

There are many counts of this clonotype. The chain combines TRBV15 with TRBJ2-7, with D perhaps TRBD2 (6 bases). The CDR3 contains 15 residues. V shed 1 base and J shed 4 bases, with 14 bases lying between them. Germline CDR1 reads LNHNV; CDR2 reads YYDKDF (reference sequence). Here the CDR3 reads CATSRVGGLGYEQYF. Written as DNA, the CDR3 is TGTGCCACCAGCAGAGTCGGGGGTTTGGGGTACGAGCAGTACTTC.

At least ten counts were recorded for this clonotype. This rearrangement joins TRBV25-1 to TRBJ1-2; 7 bases are shared with TRBD1. CDR3 length: 14 amino acids. Trimming took 7 bases from V and 5 from J; bases not matched to a gene: 10. The V gene's germline CDR1 is MGHDK and CDR2 SYGVNS. The CDR3 spells CASTGAGTDYGYTF. The CDR3 nucleotides read TGTGCCAGCACGGGGGCAGGGACAGATTATGGCTACACCTTC.

This chain links TRBV6-2 or TRBV6-3 with TRBJ1-1; the D is unclear. Trimming took 2 bases from V and 5 from J, leaving 9 bases between them. CDR1 and CDR2 (germline): MNHEY, SVGEGT. The CDR3 contains 13 residues. CDR3 region: CASSYPGRTEAFF. CDR3 sequence (DNA): TGTGCCAGCAGTTACCCAGGTAGGACTGAAGCTTTCTTT.

This clonotype was observed a few times. The chain is built from TRBV6-1 and TRBJ2-7; D perhaps matches TRBD1 (6 bases). Trimming removed 6 bases at V and 2 bases at J, with 11 bases between. CDR1 and CDR2 from the germline V gene are MNHNS and SASEGT. There are 13 residues in the CDR3. The CDR3 protein is CASRLTGPYEQYF. The DNA of the CDR3 is TGTGCCAGCAGATTGACAGGCCCCTACGAGCAGTACTTC.

Only a few counts were recorded for this clonotype. The J gene is TRBJ2-1, the V gene TRBV5-1; TRBD2 matches at 12 bases. J lost 10 bases, V lost 3 bases, and 2 bases had no gene match. Germline V gives CDR1 SGHRS, CDR2 YFSETQ. The length of the CDR3 is 13 residues. CDR3 sequence: CASSWTSGAEQFF. DNA for the CDR3: TGCGCCAGCAGCTGGACTAGCGGGGCCGAGCAGTTCTTC.

The sample holds a few counts of this clonotype. The chain employs TRBV7-2 and TRBJ2-5; D tentatively fits TRBD1 or TRBD2 (6 bases each). V lost 8 bases and J 4 bases, leaving 14 bases between the germline ends. This CDR3 comprises 13 residues. Germline loops: CDR1 SGHTA, CDR2 FQGNSA. CDR3 loop: CASADRGRETQYF. The CDR3 coding sequence is TGTGCCAGCGCCGATCGGGGGCGAGAGACCCAGTACTTC.

This clonotype was seen at least ten times. One end of the junction does not line up with germline, which may come from a read error. The chain has TRBV3-1 and TRBJ2-7; no firm D call. CDR1 is LGHDT, CDR2 YNNKEL, per germline (reference sequence). The CDR3 length is 13 residues. Here the CDR3 DNA reads TGTGCCAGCAGCCAAGATCAAGCACACCCCGGAGACTTC. Its translation is CASSQDQAHPGDF.